This T cell receptor (beta chain) emerged from a study of T cells in Graves' hyperthyroidism and ophthalmopathy. The PBMCs had their origin in approximately 10 ml of fresh peripheral blood. This clonotype has a count of ten or more. Authors of the study amplified TCR beta CDR3 regions from RNA transcripts. In the first-round RT-PCR of the TCR CDR3, the HTBI primer set was used. One entry per CDR3 protein results from TCRdb running MiXCR on the multiplex PCR reads. Here the sample spans roughly 110,000 distinct CDR3 sequences, about 17% being singletons. The length of the CDR3 is 15 residues. CDR1 is MGHRA, CDR2 YSYEKL, per germline. V lost 4 bases and J 0 bases, leaving 9 bases between the germline ends.

The sequencing input was blood. The V and J genes are TRBV4-1 and TRBJ2-2, with TRBD2 as a possible D gene (5 bases). The receptor's source is a woman between 50 and 59 years old with Graves' hyperthyroidism. In DNA, the CDR3 is TGCGCCAGCAGCCTTGGGGAGACGAACACCGGGGAGCTGTTTTTT. Translating it yields CASSLGETNTGELFF.